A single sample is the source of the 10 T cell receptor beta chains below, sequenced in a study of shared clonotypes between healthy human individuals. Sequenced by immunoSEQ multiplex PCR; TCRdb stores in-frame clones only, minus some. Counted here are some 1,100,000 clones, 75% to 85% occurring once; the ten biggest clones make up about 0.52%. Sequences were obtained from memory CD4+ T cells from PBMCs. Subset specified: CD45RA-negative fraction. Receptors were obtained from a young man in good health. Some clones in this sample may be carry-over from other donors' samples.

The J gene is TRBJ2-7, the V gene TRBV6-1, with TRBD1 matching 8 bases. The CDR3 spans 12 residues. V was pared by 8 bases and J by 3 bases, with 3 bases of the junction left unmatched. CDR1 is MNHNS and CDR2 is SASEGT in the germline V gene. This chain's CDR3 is CASGTGVYEQYF. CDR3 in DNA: TGTGCCAGCGGGACAGGAGTCTACGAGCAGTACTTC.

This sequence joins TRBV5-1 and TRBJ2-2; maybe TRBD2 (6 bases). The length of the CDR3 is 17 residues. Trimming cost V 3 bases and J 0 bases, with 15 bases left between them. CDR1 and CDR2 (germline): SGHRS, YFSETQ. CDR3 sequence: CASSSLPGLTNTGELFF. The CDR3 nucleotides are TGCGCCAGCAGCTCTCTCCCGGGACTTACGAACACCGGGGAGCTGTTTTTT.

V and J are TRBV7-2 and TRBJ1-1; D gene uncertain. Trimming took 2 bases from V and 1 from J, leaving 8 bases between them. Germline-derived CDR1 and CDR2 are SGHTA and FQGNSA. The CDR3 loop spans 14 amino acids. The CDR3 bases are TGTGCCAGCAGCTTAAAGGCCGGGAACACTGAAGCTTTCTTT. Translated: CASSLKAGNTEAFF.

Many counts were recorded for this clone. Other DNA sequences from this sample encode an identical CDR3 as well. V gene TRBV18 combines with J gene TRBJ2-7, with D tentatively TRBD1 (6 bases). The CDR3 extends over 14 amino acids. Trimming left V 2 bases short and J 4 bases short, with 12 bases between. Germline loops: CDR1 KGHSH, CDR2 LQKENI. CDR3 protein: CASSPTGQVYEQYF. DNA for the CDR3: TGTGCCAGCTCACCAACGGGACAAGTGTACGAGCAGTACTTC.

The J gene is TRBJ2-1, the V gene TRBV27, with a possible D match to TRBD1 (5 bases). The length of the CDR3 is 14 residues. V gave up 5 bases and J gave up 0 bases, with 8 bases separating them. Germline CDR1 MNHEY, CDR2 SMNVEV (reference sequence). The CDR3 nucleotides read TGTGCCAGCAGTCTTGACAGCTCCTACAATGAGCAGTTCTTC. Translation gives CASSLDSSYNEQFF.

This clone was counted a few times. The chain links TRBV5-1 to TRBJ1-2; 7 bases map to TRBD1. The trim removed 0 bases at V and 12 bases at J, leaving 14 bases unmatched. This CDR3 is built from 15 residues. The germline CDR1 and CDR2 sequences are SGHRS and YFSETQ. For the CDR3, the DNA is TGCGCCAGCAGCTTGGAGGGACAGACCGCTCAACCCAACACCTTC. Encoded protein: CASSLEGQTAQPNTF.

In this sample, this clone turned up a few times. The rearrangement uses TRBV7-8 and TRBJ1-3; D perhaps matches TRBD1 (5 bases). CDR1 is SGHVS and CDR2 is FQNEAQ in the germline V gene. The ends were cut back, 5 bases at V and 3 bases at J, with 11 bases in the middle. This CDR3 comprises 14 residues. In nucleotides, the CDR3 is TGTGCCAGCAGCCCGGACATCTATGGAAACACCATATATTTT. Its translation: CASSPDIYGNTIYF.

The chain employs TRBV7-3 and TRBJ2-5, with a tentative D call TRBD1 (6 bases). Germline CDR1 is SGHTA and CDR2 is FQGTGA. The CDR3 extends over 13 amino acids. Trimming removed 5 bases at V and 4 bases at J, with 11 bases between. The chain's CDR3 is CASSPRGGETQYF. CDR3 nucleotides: TGTGCCAGCAGCCCGCGAGGGGGAGAGACCCAGTACTTC.

In DNA, the CDR3 is TGTGCCAGCGGTAAGACAGGGTGGACAGATACGCAGTATTTT. Translating gives CASGKTGWTDTQYF. V usage is TRBV25-1 and J usage is TRBJ2-3, with 7 bases lining up with TRBD1. CDR1 MGHDK and CDR2 SYGVNS come from the germline V gene. V shed 8 bases and J 3 bases; nucleotides not matched to a gene: 8. The CDR3 loop spans 14 amino acids.

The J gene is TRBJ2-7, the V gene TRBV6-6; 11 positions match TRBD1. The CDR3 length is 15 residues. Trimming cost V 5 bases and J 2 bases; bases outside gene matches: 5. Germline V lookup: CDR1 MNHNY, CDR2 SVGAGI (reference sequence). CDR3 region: CASSDAGQGAYEQYF. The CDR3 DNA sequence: TGTGCCAGCAGTGACGCGGGACAGGGGGCCTACGAGCAGTACTTC.